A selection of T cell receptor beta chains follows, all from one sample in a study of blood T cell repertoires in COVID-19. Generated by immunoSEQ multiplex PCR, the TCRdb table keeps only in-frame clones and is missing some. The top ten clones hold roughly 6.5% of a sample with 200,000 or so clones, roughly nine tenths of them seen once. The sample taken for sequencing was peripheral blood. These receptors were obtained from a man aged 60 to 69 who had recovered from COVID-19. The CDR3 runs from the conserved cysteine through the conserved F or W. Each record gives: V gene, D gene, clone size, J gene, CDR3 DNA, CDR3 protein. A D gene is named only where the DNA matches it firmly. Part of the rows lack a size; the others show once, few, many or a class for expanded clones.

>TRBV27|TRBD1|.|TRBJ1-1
TGTGCCAGCAGTCGAGAAAGGGGGCAGGGCACTGAAGCTTTCTTT
CASSRERGQGTEAFF
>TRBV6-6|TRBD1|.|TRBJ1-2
TGTGCCAGCAGTTATGGACAGGGGGCAATTGGGGGCTACACCTTC
CASSYGQGAIGGYTF
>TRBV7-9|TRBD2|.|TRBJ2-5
TGTGCCAGCAGCCTAGTGGGCGGGAGACAGACCCAGTACTTC
CASSLVGGRQTQYF
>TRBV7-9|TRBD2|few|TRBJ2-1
TGTGCCAGCAGCCCAAAGGGGACTAGCGGTGGTGAGCAGTTCTTC
CASSPKGTSGGEQFF
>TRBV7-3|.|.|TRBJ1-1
TGTGCCAGCAGCTTAACCGTCCAGGGCACTGAAGCTTTCTTT
CASSLTVQGTEAFF
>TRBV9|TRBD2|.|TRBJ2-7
TGTGCCAGCAGCGGCGGACTAGCGGGAGACTACGAGCAGTACTTC
CASSGGLAGDYEQYF
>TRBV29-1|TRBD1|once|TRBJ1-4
TGCAGCGTTGAAGGCACAGGGGGTGAAAAACTGTTTTTT
CSVEGTGGEKLFF
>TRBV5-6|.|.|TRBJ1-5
TGTGCCAGCAGCTTGCAAGGGGGACCGAGGCAGCCCCAGCATTTT
CASSLQGGPRQPQHF
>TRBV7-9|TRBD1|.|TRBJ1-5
TGTGCCAGCAGCTTGGGGACAGAGCCCTATCAGCCCCAGCATTTT
CASSLGTEPYQPQHF
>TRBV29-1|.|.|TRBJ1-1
TGCAGCGTTCAGTCAGGAAAGAACACTGAAGCTTTCTTT
CSVQSGKNTEAFF
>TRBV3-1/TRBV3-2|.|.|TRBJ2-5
TGTGCCAGCAGCCTATTACAAGAGACCCAGTACTTC
CASSLLQETQYF
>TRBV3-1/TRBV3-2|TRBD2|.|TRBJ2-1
TGTGCCAGCAGCCAAGGAGGGCTAGCGGGGGCCACATCCTACAATGAGCAGTTCTTC
CASSQGGLAGATSYNEQFF
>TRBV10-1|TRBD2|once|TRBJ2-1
TGCGCCAGCAGTGGCAGACTAGCGGGGTCTTACAATGAGCAGTTCTTC
CASSGRLAGSYNEQFF
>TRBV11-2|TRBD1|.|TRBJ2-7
TGTGCCAGCAGCTTAGGACAGGGCTCCCTCTACGAGCAGTACTTC
CASSLGQGSLYEQYF
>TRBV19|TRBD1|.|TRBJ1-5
TGTGCCAGTACCCCGACCGGGACAGTCAATCAGCCCCAGCATTTT
CASTPTGTVNQPQHF
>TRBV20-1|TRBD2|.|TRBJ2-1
TGCAGTGCTAAGAAGCGGGAGGGGGAGTTCTTC
CSAKKREGEFF
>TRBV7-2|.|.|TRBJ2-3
TGTGCCAGCAGCCCCACCCAGCTAGGTGCAGATACGCAGTATTTT
CASSPTQLGADTQYF
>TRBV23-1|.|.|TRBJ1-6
TGCGCCAGCAGTCAATCGTGGAGGGGGGGCGATTCACCCCTCCACTTT
CASSQSWRGGDSPLHF
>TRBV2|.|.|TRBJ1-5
TGTGCCAGCACGGGGTGGGATCAGCCCCAGCATTTT
CASTGWDQPQHF
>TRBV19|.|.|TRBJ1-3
TGTGCCAGTAGTCGGGGTTCTGGAAACACCATATATTTT
CASSRGSGNTIYF
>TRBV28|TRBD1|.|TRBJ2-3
TGTGCCAGCGTGTCCCGGGACAGGGTAGGAGATACGCAGTATTTT
CASVSRDRVGDTQYF
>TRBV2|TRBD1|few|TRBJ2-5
TGTGCCAGCAACCCGACAGGGGGGAGGGAGACCCAGTACTTC
CASNPTGGRETQYF
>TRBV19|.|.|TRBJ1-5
TGTGCCAGTAGTATACGGCAGGGAAGCTCTAGCAATCAGCCCCAGCATTTT
CASSIRQGSSSNQPQHF
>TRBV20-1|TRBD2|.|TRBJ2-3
TGCGGAGGACTAGCTACAGATACGCAGTATTTT
CGGLATDTQYF
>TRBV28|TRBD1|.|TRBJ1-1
TGTGCCAGCAGTTCGGGACAGGGAGAGACTGAAGCTTTCTTT
CASSSGQGETEAFF
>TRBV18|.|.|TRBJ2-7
TGTGCCAGCTCACCCGGACTAAGCGGTTCGTACGAGCAGTACTTC
CASSPGLSGSYEQYF
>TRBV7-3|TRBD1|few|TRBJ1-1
TGTGCCAGCAGCAAGGGACAGGGAGGGACTGAAGCTTTCTTT
CASSKGQGGTEAFF
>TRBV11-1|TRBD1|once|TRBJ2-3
TGTGCCAGCAGCTTTACAGGGGCCCTCACAGATACGCAGTATTTT
CASSFTGALTDTQYF
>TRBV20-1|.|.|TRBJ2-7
TGCAGTGCGAGTCGTTCCGGGACCTACGAGCAGTACTTC
CSASRSGTYEQYF
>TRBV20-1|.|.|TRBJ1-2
TGCAGTGCTAGTAGGACAGCGAATGGCTACACCTTC
CSASRTANGYTF
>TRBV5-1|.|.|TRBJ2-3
TGCGCCAGCAGCTTTGGCTCCGGAACGGGTAGCACAGATACGCAGTATTTT
CASSFGSGTGSTDTQYF
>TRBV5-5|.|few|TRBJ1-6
TGTGCCAGCAACCTTGGGGGGGCCGATGGTTCACCCCTCCACTTT
CASNLGGADGSPLHF
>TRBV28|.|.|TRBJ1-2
TGTGCCAGCAGCTCTAAGTATGGCTACACCTTC
CASSSKYGYTF
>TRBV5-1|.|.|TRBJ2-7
TGCGCCAGCAGCTTGGGTCCAGGGCAAAATGAGCAGTACTTC
CASSLGPGQNEQYF
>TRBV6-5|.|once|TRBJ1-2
TGTGCCAGCCTACCTACAGGCTTTTATGATGGCTACACCTTC
CASLPTGFYDGYTF
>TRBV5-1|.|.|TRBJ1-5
TGCGCCAGCAGCTTGGGCGAGGGCAATCAGCCCCAGCATTTT
CASSLGEGNQPQHF
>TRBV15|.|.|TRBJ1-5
TGTGCCACCAGCAGAGGCACAGGGCAGCCCCAGCATTTT
CATSRGTGQPQHF
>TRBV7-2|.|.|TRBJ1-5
TGTGCCAGCAGCTTAGGGGGTGTAGCGGGGACGAGTCAGCCCCAGCATTTT
CASSLGGVAGTSQPQHF
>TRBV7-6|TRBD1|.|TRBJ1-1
TGTGCCAGCAAACTGGACAGGGTCACTGAAGCTTTCTTT
CASKLDRVTEAFF
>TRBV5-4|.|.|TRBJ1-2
TGTGCCAGCAGCTTGGTGGGGGGTGTAAGCTACACCTTC
CASSLVGGVSYTF
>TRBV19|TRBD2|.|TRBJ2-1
TGTGCCAGTAGTCTGGGACTAGCGGGACTCTCCAGTGAGCAGTTCTTC
CASSLGLAGLSSEQFF
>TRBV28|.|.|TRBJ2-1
TGTGCCAGCAGACCTAACTTTAATTTGCAGTTCTTC
CASRPNFNLQFF
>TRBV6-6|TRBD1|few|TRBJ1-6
TGTGCCAGCAGCCCTCATCGGACAGGGTCAAATTCACCCCTCCACTTT
CASSPHRTGSNSPLHF
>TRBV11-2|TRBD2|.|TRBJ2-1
TGTGCCAGCAGCTTAGAAAGACTAGCGGGGTACAATGAGCAGTTCTTC
CASSLERLAGYNEQFF
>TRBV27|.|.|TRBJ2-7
TGTGCCAGCAGTTCCAGACTCAAACAATCCTACGAGCAGTACTTC
CASSSRLKQSYEQYF
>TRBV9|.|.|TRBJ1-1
TGTGCCAGCAGCGCTTCGGGTACTGAAGCTTTCTTT
CASSASGTEAFF
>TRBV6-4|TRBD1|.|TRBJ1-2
TGTGCCAGCAGCGGACAGGGGGAGGGCTACACCTTC
CASSGQGEGYTF
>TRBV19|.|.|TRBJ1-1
TGTGCCAGTAGTGGAGGGCAGCGGAACACTGAAGCTTTCTTT
CASSGGQRNTEAFF
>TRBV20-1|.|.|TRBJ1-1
TGCAGTGCTAGAGTGACTATCAAAGCTTTCTTT
CSARVTIKAFF
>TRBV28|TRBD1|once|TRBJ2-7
TGTGCCAGCAGTTGGGGACAGGGGAGAAACGAGCAGTACTTC
CASSWGQGRNEQYF